The rows below give T cell receptor beta chains drawn from one sample of a study of T cells in Graves' hyperthyroidism and ophthalmopathy. One entry per CDR3 protein results from TCRdb running MiXCR on the multiplex PCR reads. The sample contains roughly 420,000 distinct CDR3 sequences, 15% to 19% of which appear only once. Sequencing used blood. These receptor sequences come from a woman between 18 and 29 years old with Graves' hyperthyroidism. Both conserved end residues are part of each CDR3. D genes are given only for firm matches. Only part of the rows carry a size: once, few, many, or a class if the clone is expanded.

>TRBJ1-1|.|TRBD1|TRBV9
TGTGCCAGCAGCGTAGGGGGGACAGGGAACACTGAAGCTTTCTTT
CASSVGGTGNTEAFF
>TRBJ1-6|few|TRBD1|TRBV7-9
TGTGCCAGCAGCTTAGCGATGCGGGACAGCAGTCCCTCACCCCTCCACTTT
CASSLAMRDSSPSPLHF
>TRBJ1-2|.|TRBD1|TRBV6-2/TRBV6-3
TGTGCCAGCACCCGATCCGGGACAGGGCGCTTATATGGCTACACCTTC
CASTRSGTGRLYGYTF
>TRBJ2-2|.|TRBD1|TRBV5-1
TGCGCCAGCAGCCCCTCGACAGGGTGGAACACCGGGGAGCTGTTTTTT
CASSPSTGWNTGELFF
>TRBJ2-2|many|.|TRBV30
TGTGCCTGGAGTGAAGTAATTGGGACCGGGGAGCTGTTTTTT
CAWSEVIGTGELFF
>TRBJ2-7|few|TRBD2|TRBV20-1
TGCAGTGCTAGAGGGGCTAGCGGAGCCTACGAGCAGTACTTC
CSARGASGAYEQYF
>TRBJ2-7|.|TRBD2|TRBV25-1
TGTGCCAGCAGTGGCTCTTCCACTAGCGGGAGAAGGGAGCAGTACTTC
CASSGSSTSGRREQYF
>TRBJ2-7|few|.|TRBV28
TGTGCCAGCACCCCAAGGGGCAGGGTCTACGAGCAGTACTTC
CASTPRGRVYEQYF
>TRBJ2-7|many|.|TRBV30
TGTGCCTGGAGTCAGGGATGGGGCGAGCAGTACTTC
CAWSQGWGEQYF
>TRBJ2-1|.|.|TRBV7-8
TGTGCCAGCAGCCCAGCTGGGTTCTTC
CASSPAGFF
>TRBJ1-2|many|.|TRBV12-3/TRBV12-4
TGTGCCAGCAGCGCATCCGAGAGTGGGAGTGGCTACACCTTC
CASSASESGSGYTF
>TRBJ2-2|many|.|TRBV3-1
TGTGCCAGCAGCCAAGTCCCCTACCGACCGGACACCGGGGAGCTGTTTTTT
CASSQVPYRPDTGELFF
>TRBJ2-1|once|TRBD2|TRBV7-3
TGTGCCAGCAGCCTGACTAGCGGGAGTATTCTACGCGATGAGCAGTTCTTC
CASSLTSGSILRDEQFF
>TRBJ2-7|many|TRBD1|TRBV12-3/TRBV12-4
TGTGCCAGCAGTTTAAGGGCCCCGGGACAGGGAAGGAACGAGCAGTACTTC
CASSLRAPGQGRNEQYF
>TRBJ1-2|many|.|TRBV6-1
TGTGCCAGCAGTGAAAGATGGATTAACTATGGCTACACCTTC
CASSERWINYGYTF